This entry lists 14 T cell receptor beta chains sequenced from one sample in a study of T cells in women clearing cervical HPV infection (dated by TCRdb to between 2018 and 2020). The receptor library was made with the immunoSEQ multiplex PCR assay. Imported from immuneACCESS, the table was reduced by TCRdb to in-frame sequences with V and J called. These copies leave out some clones; in studies compared against another copy, an unresolved V gene accounts for under half, and the cause of the remainder is not known. The sample table on file contains tens of thousands of clones. Of the sample, over 1.5% falls within the top ten clones. The sample taken for sequencing was blood buffy coat. The receptors shown here come from a woman aged 18-70 years with a cervical HPV16 infection that either progressed to CIN3+ or cleared (not recorded which).

Concerning this clone itself: Read data end 3 residues before the CDR3 end; the end is taken from the germline J gene. This rearrangement joins TRBV20-1 to TRBJ2-3; 11 bases match TRBD2. The CDR3 extends over 14 amino acids. The V segment lost 6 bases and the J segment 1 base; nucleotides outside the gene matches: 3. Per the germline V gene, CDR1 is DFQATT and CDR2 is SNEGSKA (reference sequence). The DNA read from the CDR3 is TGCAGTGCAACTAGCGGGGGAGGCACAGATACG. Its translation: CSATSGGGTDT. The CDR3 as a whole reads CSATSGGGTDTQYF.

Points on this clone: The DNA ends 3 residues before the CDR3 does, and the rest of the CDR3 is filled in from the germline J gene. The chain carries TRBV7-8 and TRBJ2-1; 8 bases are shared with TRBD2. The CDR3 extends over 15 amino acids. With V trimmed by 4 bases and J by 3 bases, 5 bases remained unmatched. The V gene's germline CDR1 is SGHVS and CDR2 FQNEAQ. CDR3 in amino acids: CASSYPGLGYNEQFF. The part of the CDR3 DNA that was read is TGTGCCAGCAGCTACCCGGGACTAGGCTACAATGAG.

Concerning this clone: The read ends 3 residues before the CDR3 terminus; that terminus is restored from the germline J gene. This chain links TRBV20-1 with TRBJ1-5; the D gene is possibly TRBD1 (6 bases). The V gene lost 6 bases and the J gene lost 4 bases, with 13 bases spanning the gap. This CDR3 spans 13 amino acids. CDR1 and CDR2 (germline): DFQATT, SNEGSKA (reference sequence). The part of the CDR3 DNA that was read is TGCAGTGCAACCGGGACACGGAATCAGCCC. It is translated as CSATGTRNQP. In full, the CDR3 is CSATGTRNQPQHF.

Note on this clone: One junction end disagrees with the germline gene, perhaps due to a read error. Read coverage stops 3 residues before the CDR3 terminus; the germline J gene supplies the remainder. The chain carries TRBV30 and TRBJ2-3, with 8 bases fitting TRBD2. Germline lookup yields CDR1 GTSNPN and CDR2 SVGIG (reference sequence). CDR3 length: 14 amino acids. The CDR3 bases that were read are TGTGCCTGGAGTCCAACCGGACTAGCAGAGACG. This translates into CAWSPTGLAET. The CDR3 in full is CAWSPTGLAETQYF.

Comment on this clone: Read sequence stops 3 residues before the CDR3 end, and the germline J gene provides the missing end. The genes are TRBV20-1 and TRBJ2-1; no clear D. V was shortened by 0 bases and J by 9 bases, with 9 bases between the two germline ends. The CDR3 contains 12 residues. Germline assignment: CDR1 DFQATT and CDR2 SNEGSKA (reference sequence). The CDR3 is CSARDLTVEQFF. Incomplete CDR3 DNA: TGCAGTGCTAGAGATTTAACTGTTGAG.

As regards this clone: The read falls 3 residues short of the CDR3 end, and the missing part is taken from the germline J gene. The chain combines TRBV7-3 with TRBJ1-2, with unresolved D. Germline CDR1 SGHTA, CDR2 FQGTGA. The CDR3 sequence is 15 residues long. CDR3 bases read: TGTGCCAGCAGCTTAACCCGAGAGAGCACAGATACC. Protein sequence: CASSLTRESTDT. In full, the CDR3 reads CASSLTRESTDTYTF. The full variable domain, completed using reference TRBV7-3 and TRBJ1-2, is GAGVSQTPSNKVTEKGKYVELRCDPISGHTALYWYRQSLGQGPEFLIYFQGTGAADDSGLPNDRFFAVRPEGSVSTLKIQRTERGDSAVYLCASSLTRESTDTYTFGSGTRLTVV.

A note on this clone: With the read ending 3 residues before the CDR3 end, the germline J gene is used to fill in that end. The V and J genes are TRBV11-3 and TRBJ1-1; D is unclear. The ends were cut back, 5 bases at V and 3 bases at J, with 13 bases in the middle. The CDR3 length is 14 residues. CDR1 and CDR2 (germline): SGHNT, YENEEA. The CDR3 bases that were read are TGTGCCAGCAGCCCAGGAGGTGGCGACACTGAA. It encodes CASSPGGGDTE. The complete CDR3 protein is CASSPGGGDTEAFF. The entire variable domain, with the rest obtained from reference TRBV11-3 and TRBJ1-1, is as follows: EAGVVQSPRYKIIEKKQPVAFWCNPISGHNTLYWYLQNLGQGPELLIRYENEEAVDDSQLPKDRFSAERLKGVDSTLKIQPAELGDSAVYLCASSPGGGDTEAFFGQGTRLTVV.

In regard to this clone: The read stops 3 residues short of the end of the CDR3; the missing end is completed from the germline J gene. This chain connects TRBV7-8 to TRBJ2-3; D is perhaps TRBD2 (5 bases). The germline V and J ends were trimmed by 3 bases and 1 base, with 11 bases remaining between them. Germline values: CDR1 SGHVS, CDR2 FQNEAQ. The CDR3 spans 15 residues. The CDR3: CASSLRVLRTDTQYF. The CDR3 bases that were read are TGTGCCAGCAGCTTGAGGGTGTTGCGCACAGATACG.

A note on this clone: With the read ending 3 residues before the CDR3 end, the germline J gene is used to fill in that end. The chain employs TRBV5-3 and TRBJ2-7, with 7 bases matching TRBD2. TRBV5-3 is placed among ORFs of uncertain function. This CDR3 has 15 residues. J gave up 2 bases and V 2 bases, and 7 bases lay outside the gene matches. CDR3 loop: CARSFAGEGTYEQYF. CDR3 DNA, as far as it was read: TGTGCCAGAAGCTTTGCGGGGGAGGGGACCTACGAG.

About this clone: The read ends 3 residues shy of where the CDR3 ends; the end is completed using the germline J gene. V is TRBV2 and J is TRBJ2-7, with D perhaps TRBD2 (6 bases). Trimming took 6 bases from V and 6 from J, leaving 15 bases between them. This CDR3 is built from 13 residues. The germline V gene has CDR1 SNHLY and CDR2 FYNNEI. The CDR3 loop reads CASSPRGTFEQYF. The covered CDR3 bases are TGTGCCAGCAGCCCACGCGGGACTTTCGAG.

Of note for this clone: Coverage ceases 3 residues before the CDR3 finishes, and the germline J gene fills in the end. The J gene is TRBJ2-3, the V gene TRBV2, with D uncertain. Trimming took 7 bases from V and 0 from J, leaving 8 bases between them. The CDR3 is made up of 13 amino acids. The germline V gene has CDR1 SNHLY and CDR2 FYNNEI. The CDR3 reads CASTRLSTDTQYF. The part of the CDR3 DNA that was read is TGTGCCAGCACCAGACTGAGCACAGATACG.

For this clone: The read ends 3 residues shy of where the CDR3 ends; the end is completed using the germline J gene. The V gene is TRBV20-1, the J gene TRBJ2-3; TRBD2 aligns across 7 bases. The CDR3 runs 15 residues. Germline CDR1 DFQATT, CDR2 SNEGSKA (reference sequence). CDR3 sequence: CSAVQSGDGTKTQYF. The DNA read from the CDR3 is TGCAGTGCTGTTCAGAGCGGGGATGGGACTAAGACG.

With regard to this clone: The read gets to within 3 residues of the CDR3 end, and the germline J gene fills in the rest. The genes are TRBV20-1 and TRBJ2-2, with 9 bases aligning to TRBD1. The length of the CDR3 is 15 residues. CDR1 is DFQATT, CDR2 SNEGSKA, per germline (reference sequence). CDR3 region: CSAQKDRGADSPLFF. The covered CDR3 bases are TGCAGTGCCCAAAAGGACAGGGGAGCGGATTCACCG.

Comments on this clone: Sequencing ends 3 residues short of the CDR3 end; the germline J gene provides the rest. This rearrangement joins TRBV5-1 to TRBJ2-7; possible D gene TRBD2, 6 bases. The V and J ends lost 0 bases and 3 bases respectively, with 10 bases between them. The CDR3 has 14 amino acids. Germline V gives CDR1 SGHRS, CDR2 YFSETQ. The sequenced part of the CDR3 DNA is TGCGCCAGCAGCTTGGCGCTGGAGGGCTACGAG. This translates into CASSLALEGYE. The entire CDR3 sequence reads CASSLALEGYEQYF.